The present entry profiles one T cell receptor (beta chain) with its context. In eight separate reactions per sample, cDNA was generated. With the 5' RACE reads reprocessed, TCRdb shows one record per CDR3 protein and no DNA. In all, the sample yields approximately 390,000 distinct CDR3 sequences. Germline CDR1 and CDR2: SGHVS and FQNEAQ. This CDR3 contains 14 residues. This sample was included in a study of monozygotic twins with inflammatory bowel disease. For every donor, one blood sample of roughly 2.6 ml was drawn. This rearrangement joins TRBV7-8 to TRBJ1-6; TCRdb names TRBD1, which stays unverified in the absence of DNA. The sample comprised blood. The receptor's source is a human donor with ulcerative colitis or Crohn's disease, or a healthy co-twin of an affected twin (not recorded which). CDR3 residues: CASSRTRQNSPLHF.